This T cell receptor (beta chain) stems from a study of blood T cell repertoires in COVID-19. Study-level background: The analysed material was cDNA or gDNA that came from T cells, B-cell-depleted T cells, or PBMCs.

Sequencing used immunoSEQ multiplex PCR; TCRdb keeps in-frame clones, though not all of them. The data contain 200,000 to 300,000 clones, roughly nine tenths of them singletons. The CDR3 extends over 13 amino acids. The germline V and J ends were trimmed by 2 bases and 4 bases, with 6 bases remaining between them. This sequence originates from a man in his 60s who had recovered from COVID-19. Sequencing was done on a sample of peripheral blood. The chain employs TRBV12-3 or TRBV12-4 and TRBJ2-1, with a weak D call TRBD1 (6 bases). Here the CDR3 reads CASSLQGYNEQFF. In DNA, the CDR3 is TGTGCCAGCAGTTTACAGGGGTACAATGAGCAGTTCTTC.